The sequence of this T cell receptor beta chain was determined in a study of blood T cell repertoires in COVID-19 (dated by TCRdb to the early 2020s). Regarding the study in general: Samples from collaborators originated in the United States, Italy and Spain and spanned both the acute and convalescent phases of COVID-19. Where available, HLA class I and class II types were taken from metadata supplied by the sample provider and were not determined by assay-based typing. The repertoires were released in a freely available public database meant as a resource for research on the immune response to SARS-CoV-2. Subjects who had been exposed to COVID-19, were actively infected with it, or had recovered from it provided the deeply sampled blood TCRbeta repertoires that made up the dataset. The material from the prospective study consisted of cDNA or gDNA derived from T cells, B-cell-depleted T cells, or PBMCs. Sample metadata almost always included a de-identified subject ID, COVID-19 status, age in years and sex. Samples came from the ongoing ImmuneRACE study (first 160 participants) plus 1,254 subjects from 6 global collaborators.

Remarks on this clone: Its specific antigen is unknown. No much larger clone exists at a distance of one base, and base qualities are not known.

Collaborating institutions collected whole blood in K2EDTA tubes following their own protocols. For TCRbeta analysis, collaborator samples were shipped as frozen whole blood, as isolated PBMCs, or as DNA extracted from either sample type. The CDR3 goes from the cysteine to the phenylalanine over 13 residues. Only CDR3 DNA remains: 39 bases, in frame from the first base. The CDR1 and CDR2 encoded by the germline V gene (reference sequence) are SGHNT and YYREEE. A distance of 11 bases separates the germline ends of V and J, which lose 2 bases and 7 bases respectively. Beyond this particular receptor, the publication reports: How much clinical and demographic metadata was included differed by source and by participant, and the metadata was provided uncurated.

TCRbeta CDR3 regions were amplified from genomic DNA by means of the immunoSEQ Assay, a bias-controlled multiplex PCR. The paper's processing steps were these. Nucleated cell counts per sample were estimated from amplification of reference gene primers within the assay. To quantify the absolute abundance of each unique TCRbeta CDR3 rearrangement, sequence reads were collapsed and filtered. For each sample, productive Simpson clonality was calculated by taking the square root of Simpson's diversity index across productive rearrangements. TCRdb provides this immuneACCESS table in a form limited to in-frame rearrangements. Some clones are lacking; in checked studies, under half of them reflect an unresolved V gene, and why the rest are absent is not known. The D gene and trimming were derived from the DNA, and the V and J assignments and clone size from that table. In all, the sample holds approximately 240,000 clones, and around four fifths of those were seen once. The top ten clonotypes cover 15% to 20% of the sample.

The sequence joins TRBV5-4 to TRBJ2-3; TRBD1 is perhaps the D gene, given 5 matching bases. The sequence derives from a woman of 80 years or more with active or convalescent COVID-19. Sequencing used peripheral blood. The nucleotides read TGTGCCAGCAGCTTCAGGGAATCGAATACGCAGTATTTT. The resulting protein is CASSFRESNTQYF.